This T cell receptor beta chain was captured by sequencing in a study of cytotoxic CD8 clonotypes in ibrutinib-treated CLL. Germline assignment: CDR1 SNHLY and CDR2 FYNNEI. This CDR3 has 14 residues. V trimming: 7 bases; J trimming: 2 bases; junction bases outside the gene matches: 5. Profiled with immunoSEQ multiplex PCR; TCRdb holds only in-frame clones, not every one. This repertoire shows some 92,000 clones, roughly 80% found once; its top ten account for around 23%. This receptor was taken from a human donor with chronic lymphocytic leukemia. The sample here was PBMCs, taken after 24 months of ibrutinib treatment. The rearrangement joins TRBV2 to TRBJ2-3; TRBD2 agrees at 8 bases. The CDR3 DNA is TGTGCCAGCAAGGTAGCGGGGTCCACAGATACGCAGTATTTT. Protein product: CASKVAGSTDTQYF.